A selection of T cell receptor beta chains follows, all from one sample in a study of somatic mutations in cytotoxic T cells in rheumatoid arthritis. The assay was immunoSEQ multiplex PCR, and TCRdb's table has in-frame clones only and misses some. The sample holds approximately 19,000 clones, over 60% seen once. The specimen was CD8+ T cells sorted from blood. The receptors originated from an adult with rheumatoid arthritis. The CDR3 runs from the conserved cysteine through the conserved F or W.

v_gene,j_gene,CDR3aa
TRBV29-1,TRBJ1-2,CSVEGTRGGNYGYTF
TRBV19,TRBJ1-3,CASSTPRGRTGNTIYF
TRBV25-1,TRBJ2-7,CASSESGGEQYF
TRBV6-1,TRBJ2-7,CASSEEDTAYEQYF
TRBV6-1,TRBJ1-1,CASSGGTEAFF
TRBV11-2,TRBJ2-1,CASSLGQGRNEQFF
TRBV7-9,TRBJ2-7,CASRITEWDEQYF
TRBV6-5,TRBJ2-5,CASRNSQETQYF
TRBV6-5,TRBJ2-1,CASRSPGLEQFF
TRBV10-2,TRBJ1-4,CASGGGRGEKLFF
TRBV27,TRBJ2-3,CASTSVGLAGVGADTQYF
TRBV4-1,TRBJ1-5,CASSQEEKASNQPQHF
TRBV10-2,TRBJ2-3,CASGASGTMSTDTQYF
TRBV6-4,TRBJ2-1,CARGSVGTSGFNEQFF
TRBV7-2,TRBJ2-1,CASSSAARLGSLHEQFF
TRBV11-3,TRBJ1-2,CASSPPPMGANYGYTF
TRBV25-1,TRBJ1-1,CASIRDRDANTEAFF
TRBV6-5,TRBJ1-1,CASSLLDTNTEAFF
TRBV9,TRBJ2-5,CASSRRFVQETQYF
TRBV2,TRBJ1-5,CASSDLEGVGQPQHF
TRBV4-1,TRBJ1-5,CASSQAGFGQPQHF
TRBV6-5,TRBJ2-1,CASSYEGSSYNEQFF
TRBV9,TRBJ1-5,CASSPNSGPQHF
TRBV29-1,TRBJ2-1,CSVPRGVAGFSYNEQFF
TRBV5-4,TRBJ2-2,CATDSGGKNTGELFF
TRBV27,TRBJ2-1,CASSTGLAGSYNEQFF
TRBV12-5,TRBJ2-5,CASGLGDSKETQYF
TRBV29-1,.,CSVEDDQIYEQYF
TRBV9,TRBJ2-3,CASSAGQISTDTQYF
TRBV2,TRBJ2-1,CASREGAAGVNEQFF
TRBV4-1,TRBJ1-1,CASSQGVGAFF
TRBV6-4,TRBJ1-5,CASSDGDRGVNQPQHF
TRBV6-6,TRBJ2-1,CASSYERGGYNEQFF
TRBV27,TRBJ1-5,CASRPGTGGNQPQHF
TRBV5-6,TRBJ1-5,CASSLGGFGPQHF